This T cell receptor beta chain was captured in a study of graft-versus-host responses after intestinal transplantation. The overall study: Following induction with anti-thymocyte globulin, all recipients were given tacrolimus and steroids for 2 to 4 years. Overall study findings and caveats: Peak circulating GvH clone levels were associated with early post-transplant HvG declines. Across patients carrying graft-donor T cell macrochimerism, allografts held high graft-versus-host to host-versus-graft clonal ratios.

Assay: immunoSEQ multiplex PCR; the TCRdb copy retains only in-frame clones and omits some. The table has more than 85,000 clones, around 84% seen once. Comments on this clone: What it binds is unknown.

Between the trimmed V and J ends, which lost 3 bases and 6 bases, there was a span of 9 bases. The length of the CDR3 is 13 residues. The germline V gene has CDR1 KGHSH and CDR2 LQKENI. Sequencing used unstimulated CD4+ T cells sorted from spleen or lymph node cells, obtained before intestinal transplant. This receptor was identified in a human donor who received an intestinal transplant. This chain uses TRBV18 with TRBJ1-5; possibly TRBD1 for D (6 bases). The CDR3 here is CASSPLTGQPQHF. CDR3 coding DNA: TGTGCCAGCTCACCCCTGACAGGTCAGCCCCAGCATTTT.